The sequence of this T cell receptor (beta chain) was determined in a study of blood T cell repertoires in COVID-19. Across the study: Both acute and convalescent COVID-19 samples were obtained from the United States, Italy and Spain.

CDR3 length equals 13 residues. CDR1 is MNHEY and CDR2 is SVGEGT in the germline V gene. Trimming cost V 2 bases and J 10 bases, with 14 bases left between them. Authors' analysis steps: Reference gene primer amplification yielded estimated nucleated cell counts. Data came from immunoSEQ multiplex PCR; TCRdb stores just in-frame clones and leaves some out. V, J and clone size are those of that table, while D and trimming were read from the DNA. Here the sample spans around 15,000 clones, approximately 86% being singletons. The chain has TRBV6-2 or TRBV6-3 and TRBJ1-2; D gene uncertain. The receptor was derived from a human donor in a cohort sampled during active COVID-19. The sample was peripheral blood. CDR3 sequence (DNA): TGTGCCAGCAGTTACCGAGGAGGCTTTGACTACACCTTC. This encodes CASSYRGGFDYTF.